This entry lists 7 T cell receptor beta chains sequenced from one sample in a study of human T cells and chemical hapten exposure. Indicated time point: patch test 3, about 24 weeks after DPC sensitization. Described treatment: therapeutic diphenylcyclopropenone sensitization with weekly scalp DPC. TCRdb analysed the RACE reads with MiXCR anew, one entry per CDR3 protein. The table lists about 160,000 distinct CDR3 sequences, 28% of them singletons. This specimen was whole blood, taken in connection with sensitization to the hapten diphenylcyclopropenone (DPC). All receptors come from a woman aged 18-35 years with alopecia areata. Some clones in this sample may be carry-over from other donors' samples.

This clonotype showed up just a few times. This chain connects TRBV27 to TRBJ2-1; D perhaps matches TRBD2 (6 bases). Germline CDR1 is MNHEY and CDR2 is SMNVEV (reference sequence). Trimming pared 2 bases from V and 15 bases from J, leaving 20 bases between. CDR3 length: 14 amino acids. The DNA for the CDR3 is TGTGCCAGCAGTTTAAGGGCCCTAGCGCCGGGGCGGTTCTTC. Protein: CASSLRALAPGRFF.

The rearrangement joins TRBV7-9 to TRBJ2-7; perhaps TRBD1 as D (6 bases). The V gene's germline CDR1 is SEHNR and CDR2 FQNEAQ (reference sequence). The V gene lost 1 base and the J gene lost 3 bases, with 10 bases spanning the gap. The CDR3 covers 14 residues. CDR3 DNA sequence: TGTGCCAGCAGCTTAGAGGCCAGGGGCTACGAGCAGTACTTC. As protein: CASSLEARGYEQYF. The variable domain in full, with the rest retrieved from reference TRBV7-9 and TRBJ2-7, is DTGVSQNPRHKITKRGQNVTFRCDPISEHNRLYWYRQTLGQGPEFLTYFQNEAQLEKSRLLSDRFSAERPKGSFSTLEIQRTEQGDSAMYLCASSLEARGYEQYFGPGTRLTVT.

The table lists this clonotype with a few counts. The V gene is TRBV12-3 or TRBV12-4, the J gene TRBJ2-1; 7 bases map to TRBD1. The CDR3 runs 12 residues. Trimming cost V 6 bases and J 13 bases; bases outside gene matches: 9. The CDR3 DNA follows: TGTGCCAGCAGACTCGACAGGGTCTCCCAGTTCTTC. Translated, it gives CASRLDRVSQFF.

Notes on this clonotype: This may stem from a read error, because a much larger clone lies one nucleotide away. This chain connects TRBV12-3 or TRBV12-4 to TRBJ2-2; the match to TRBD1 covers 8 bases. This CDR3 is 14 amino acids long. The ends lost 7 bases at V and 1 base at J; junction bases unmatched: 2. CDR3 DNA sequence: TGTGCCAGCAACGGACAGGGGAACACCGGGGAGCTGTTTTTT. Its translation: CASNGQGNTGELFF.

The chain joins TRBV2 to TRBJ1-5, with D maybe TRBD1 (5 bases). The CDR3 is 17 residues long. The germline V gene has CDR1 SNHLY and CDR2 FYNNEI. Between the trimmed V and J ends, which lost 7 bases and 0 bases, there was a span of 19 bases. The CDR3 DNA is TGTGCCAGCAAGGCCCCGACTGGGGGAACTAGCAATCAGCCCCAGCATTTT. Translated: CASKAPTGGTSNQPQHF.

This clonotype has only a few counts. The chain joins TRBV15 to TRBJ1-5, with D tentatively TRBD1 (5 bases). Trimming stripped 0 bases from V and 5 bases from J, with 11 bases between. Per germline, CDR1 LNHNV and CDR2 YYDKDF (reference sequence). The CDR3 contains 15 residues. This CDR3 reads CATSRDWGGDQPQHF. The CDR3 DNA reads as TGTGCCACCAGCAGAGATTGGGGGGGGGATCAGCCCCAGCATTTT.

The J gene is TRBJ2-5, the V gene TRBV7-8; 9 bases align to TRBD2. V gave up 7 bases and J gave up 2 bases; unmatched junction bases: 11. CDR3 length: 16 residues. CDR1 is SGHVS and CDR2 is FQNEAQ in the germline V gene. CDR3 DNA sequence: TGTGCCAGCACCCTTAAGGTGACTAGCGGACAAGAGACCCAGTACTTC. It encodes CASTLKVTSGQETQYF. Looking up the rest from reference TRBV7-8 and TRBJ2-5 gives the full variable domain: GAGVSQSPRYKVAKRGQDVALRCDPISGHVSLFWYQQALGQGPEFLTYFQNEAQLDKSGLPSDRFFAERPEGSVSTLKIQRTQQEDSAVYLCASTLKVTSGQETQYFGPGTRLLVL.